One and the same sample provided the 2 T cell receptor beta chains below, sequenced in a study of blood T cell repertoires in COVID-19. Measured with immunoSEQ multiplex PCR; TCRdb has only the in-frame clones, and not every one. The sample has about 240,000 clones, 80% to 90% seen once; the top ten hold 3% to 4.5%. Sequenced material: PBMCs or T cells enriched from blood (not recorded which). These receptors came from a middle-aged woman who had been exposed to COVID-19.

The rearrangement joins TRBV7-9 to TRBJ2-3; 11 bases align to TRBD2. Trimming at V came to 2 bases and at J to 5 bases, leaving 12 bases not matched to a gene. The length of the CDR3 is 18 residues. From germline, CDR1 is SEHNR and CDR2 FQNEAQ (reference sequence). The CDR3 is CASSLLRLAGGAQDTQYF. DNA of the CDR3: TGTGCCAGCAGCTTATTGCGGTTAGCGGGGGGGGCCCAAGATACGCAGTATTTT.

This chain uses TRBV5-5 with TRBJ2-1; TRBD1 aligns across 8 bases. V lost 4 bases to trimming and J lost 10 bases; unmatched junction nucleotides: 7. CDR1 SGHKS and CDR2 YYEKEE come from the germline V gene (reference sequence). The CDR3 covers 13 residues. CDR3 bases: TGTGCCAGCAGCCGGGACAGGCAGCGGGAGCAGTTCTTC. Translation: CASSRDRQREQFF.